These T cell receptor beta chains were read from a single sample in a study of CD8 T cells in ankylosing spondylitis. TCRdb re-called the 5' RACE reads through MiXCR, storing one row per CDR3 protein. The sample holds 25,000 to 35,000 distinct CDR3 sequences, roughly 33% seen once. Sequenced sample: synovial fluid, either unsorted or a sorted T cell fraction (not recorded which). The receptors were gathered from a male donor with ankylosing spondylitis. Both conserved end residues are part of each CDR3. The order of the fields is V gene, D gene, clone size, J gene, CDR3 DNA, CDR3 protein. D genes are given only for firm matches. Some rows have no size entry. The others give once, few or many, or a class for an expanded clone.

TRBV20-1	TRBD2	.	TRBJ2-5	TGCAGTGCTAGAGAGGCTAGCGGGAGTGCCGGTATAGAGACCCAGTACTTC	CSAREASGSAGIETQYF
TRBV6-1	TRBD2	many	TRBJ2-1	TGTGCCAGCATCGGCGGGAGTCTAGATGAGCAGTTCTTC	CASIGGSLDEQFF
TRBV20-1	.	.	TRBJ2-1	TGCAGTGCTGGCGCGGGAATCGTGGGCTCCTACAATGAGCAGTTCTTC	CSAGAGIVGSYNEQFF
TRBV24-1	TRBD1	.	TRBJ2-2	TGTGCCACCAGCGACAGGGGGCCCGGGGAGCTGTTTTTT	CATSDRGPGELFF
TRBV20-1	.	many	TRBJ2-7	TGCAGTGCTAGCCAGAGGGTGGGCTACGAGCAGTACTTC	CSASQRVGYEQYF
TRBV20-1	TRBD2	.	TRBJ2-5	TGCAGTGCTAGCATCCCGGCTAGCGGGGACCTGAAGACCCAGTACTTC	CSASIPASGDLKTQYF
TRBV24-1	.	many	TRBJ2-1	TGTGCCACTCTCAACGACATGACCAATGAGCAGTTCTTC	CATLNDMTNEQFF
TRBV29-1	TRBD2	many	TRBJ2-7	TGCAGCGTTGTTAGAGCGGGAGGGCCGATTAGCGAGCAGTACTTC	CSVVRAGGPISEQYF
TRBV6-1	.	.	TRBJ2-1	TGTGCCAGCAGTGATTCGGGGAATGAGCAGTTCTTC	CASSDSGNEQFF
TRBV29-1	TRBD1	.	TRBJ1-4	TGCAGCGCGGGACAGGGTAGAACTAATGAAAAACTGTTTTTT	CSAGQGRTNEKLFF
TRBV5-4	.	few	TRBJ2-5	TGTGCCAGCAGCTTGGCCGCAGTAGAAGAGTACCAAGAGACCCAGTACTTC	CASSLAAVEEYQETQYF
TRBV28	.	few	TRBJ2-4	TGTGCCAGCAGCTCCAGCGTCAAAAACATTCAGTACTTC	CASSSSVKNIQYF
TRBV4-1	TRBD1	.	TRBJ1-5	TGCGCCAGCAGCCAGCAATACAGGGGACCCATCAATCAGCCCCAGCATTTT	CASSQQYRGPINQPQHF
TRBV6-5	.	many	TRBJ1-5	TGTGCCAGCAGTTACCCCGGCTGGGATCAGCCCCAGCATTTT	CASSYPGWDQPQHF
TRBV7-9	.	.	TRBJ1-1	TGTGCCAGCACCCCACAGGGCGAGAACACTGAAGCTTTCTTT	CASTPQGENTEAFF
TRBV2	.	many	TRBJ1-1	TGTGCCAGCACCGGCAGGGTGGCGAACACTGAAGCTTTCTTT	CASTGRVANTEAFF
TRBV5-6	.	.	TRBJ2-3	TGTGCCAGCAGCCAGGAAGGAATGCAAGATACGCAGTATTTT	CASSQEGMQDTQYF
TRBV3-1	TRBD2	few	TRBJ2-1	TGTGCCAGCAGCCCGAGACTAGCGGGAGTTAGATCCTACAATGAGCAGTTCTTC	CASSPRLAGVRSYNEQFF
TRBV7-8	TRBD2	many	TRBJ2-1	TGTGCCAGCAGCCCAAGACTAGCGGGGAGCTCCTACAATGAGCAGTTCTTC	CASSPRLAGSSYNEQFF
TRBV20-1	.	.	TRBJ2-7	TGCAGTGCTAGAGATATAAAAACCTACCCCTACGAGCAGTACTTC	CSARDIKTYPYEQYF
TRBV19	.	many	TRBJ1-5	TGTGCCAGTAGTATATATGGTGATCAGCCCCAGCATTTT	CASSIYGDQPQHF
TRBV5-6	TRBD1	few	TRBJ2-5	TGTGCCAGCAGCGGGGACAGGGGAATAGAGACCCAGTACTTC	CASSGDRGIETQYF
TRBV24-1	.	many	TRBJ2-1	TGTGCCACCCGGGACCCGTACAATGAGCAGTTCTTC	CATRDPYNEQFF
TRBV11-2	TRBD2	.	TRBJ2-1	TGTGCCAGCAGCACTCGGGGGGGAGTGAACTACAATGAGCAGTTCTTC	CASSTRGGVNYNEQFF
TRBV12-3/TRBV12-4	TRBD2	few	TRBJ2-3	TGTGCCAGCACCCGGGGGGATAGAGATACGCAGTATTTT	CASTRGDRDTQYF
TRBV18	TRBD1	few	TRBJ2-5	TGTGCCAGCTCACCACGGACAGGGGGTTTGGAAGAGACCCAGTACTTC	CASSPRTGGLEETQYF
TRBV7-8	.	once	TRBJ2-2	TGTGCCAGCAGCCCAGGACATTACTGCGGGGAGCTGTTTTTT	CASSPGHYCGELFF
TRBV12-3/TRBV12-4	.	.	TRBJ2-3	TGTGCCAGCAGTTTAGCGGCTAGTTGGTCGGATACGCAGTATTTT	CASSLAASWSDTQYF
TRBV6-1	TRBD1	few	TRBJ2-2	TGTGCCAGCAGACCCGGGACAGCTCACACCGGGGAGCTGTTTTTT	CASRPGTAHTGELFF
TRBV20-1	TRBD2	many	TRBJ2-1	TGCAGTGCTAGAGGGGTAGCGGGTGAGCAGTTCTTC	CSARGVAGEQFF
TRBV7-9	.	.	TRBJ2-4	TGTGCCAGCAGCTCACAATCGGACATTCAGTACTTC	CASSSQSDIQYF
TRBV7-9	TRBD2	.	TRBJ2-1	TGTGCCAGCAGCCCCCCGGGGACTAGTGGGAATGAGCAGTTCTTC	CASSPPGTSGNEQFF
TRBV11-2	.	few	TRBJ1-1	TGTGCCAGCAGCTTGGACGGTGTGATGAACACTGAAGCTTTCTTT	CASSLDGVMNTEAFF
TRBV9	.	few	TRBJ2-3	TGTGCCAGCAGCGTAGAGAGTAGCGAGACTAGCACAGATACGCAGTATTTT	CASSVESSETSTDTQYF
TRBV12-3/TRBV12-4	.	.	TRBJ2-1	TGTGCCAGCAGTTTCGGGCACCGCAATGAGCAGTTCTTC	CASSFGHRNEQFF
TRBV11-2	.	.	TRBJ2-2	TGTGCCAGCAGCCCGATCATCCAAGCGAACACCGGGGAGCTGTTTTTT	CASSPIIQANTGELFF
TRBV12-3/TRBV12-4	TRBD1	many	TRBJ2-2	TGTGCCAGCAGAAGACAGGGAAGCGACACCGGGGAGCTGTTTTTT	CASRRQGSDTGELFF
TRBV20-1	.	many	TRBJ2-7	TGCAGTGCTAGGCCTAAACTAAAGGGCAACTCCTACGAGCAGTACTTC	CSARPKLKGNSYEQYF
TRBV3-1	TRBD2	medium-sized	TRBJ2-1	TGTGCCAGCAGCCAAGAGGTGATAGCGGGAGCCAATGAGCAGTTCTTC	CASSQEVIAGANEQFF
TRBV7-2	.	few	TRBJ2-2	TGTGCCAGCAGCTTGCAGCCCGGGGAGCTGTTTTTT	CASSLQPGELFF
TRBV6-5	TRBD2	few	TRBJ2-3	TGTGCCAGCAGTTACGCGGCGGGAGTATGGGATACGCAGTATTTT	CASSYAAGVWDTQYF
TRBV9	.	.	TRBJ2-1	TGTGCCAGCAGCGTAGTTGTCGAGACACGGGTGGGTCGGTACAATGAGCAGTTCTTC	CASSVVVETRVGRYNEQFF
TRBV6-4	TRBD1	few	TRBJ2-3	TGTGCCAGCAGTGTTGATGGGACAGGAGGCGGAGATACGCAGTATTTT	CASSVDGTGGGDTQYF